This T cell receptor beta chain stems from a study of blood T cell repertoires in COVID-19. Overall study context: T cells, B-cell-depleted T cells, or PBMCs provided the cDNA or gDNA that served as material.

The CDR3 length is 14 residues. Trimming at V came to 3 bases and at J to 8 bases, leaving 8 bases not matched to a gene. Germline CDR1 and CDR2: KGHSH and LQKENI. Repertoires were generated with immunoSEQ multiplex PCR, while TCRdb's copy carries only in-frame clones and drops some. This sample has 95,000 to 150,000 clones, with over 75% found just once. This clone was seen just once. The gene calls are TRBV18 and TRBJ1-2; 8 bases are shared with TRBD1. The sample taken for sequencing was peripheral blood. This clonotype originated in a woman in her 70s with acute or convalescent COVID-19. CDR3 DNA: TGTGCCAGCTCACCTGGACAGGGCCCTAGGGGCTACACCTTC. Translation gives CASSPGQGPRGYTF.